Listed below are T cell receptor beta chains from one sample, sequenced in a study of Ad26.COV2.S vaccination and SARS-CoV-2 variants. Sequenced by immunoSEQ multiplex PCR; TCRdb stores in-frame clones only, minus some. The data contain hundreds of thousands of clones, around 92% of them seen just once; the ten biggest clones take up around 1.4%. The sequencing used peripheral blood, collected in a trial of Ad26.COV2.S vaccine versus placebo. The receptors were gathered from a person between 18 and 65 years old who received the Ad26.COV2.S COVID-19 vaccine or a placebo. Each CDR3 is given with its conserved first and last residue. D genes are given only for firm matches. The size field is filled for only some rows; it gives once, few, many or a size class.

D: TRBD2; J: TRBJ2-1; V: TRBV11-2; size: -; CDR3: CASSYLRLAGPYNEQFF; DNA: TGTGCCAGCAGCTACCTCAGACTAGCGGGACCATACAATGAGCAGTTCTTC
D: TRBD1; J: TRBJ2-7; V: TRBV5-6; size: -; CDR3: CASSPGTAPGWYEQYF; DNA: TGTGCCAGCAGCCCCGGGACAGCCCCTGGGTGGTACGAGCAGTACTTC
D: -; J: TRBJ2-7; V: TRBV6-5; size: -; CDR3: CASSSRLRTLPEQYF; DNA: TGTGCCAGCAGTTCGCGGCTCCGGACTCTCCCCGAGCAGTACTTC
D: -; J: TRBJ2-5; V: TRBV29-1; size: -; CDR3: CSVEPFRPDYYQETQYF; DNA: TGCAGCGTTGAACCCTTCCGACCTGATTACTACCAAGAGACCCAGTACTTC
D: TRBD1; J: TRBJ1-3; V: TRBV10-2; size: -; CDR3: CASSVGTGGGNTIYF; DNA: TGCGCCAGCAGCGTCGGGACAGGGGGTGGAAACACCATATATTTT
D: TRBD1; J: TRBJ2-7; V: TRBV7-9; size: -; CDR3: CASSLGAGTASYEQYF; DNA: TGTGCCAGCAGCTTAGGGGCCGGGACAGCTTCCTACGAGCAGTACTTC
D: -; J: TRBJ2-7; V: TRBV6-5; size: -; CDR3: CASRRGHFSYEQYF; DNA: TGTGCCAGCAGGCGTGGACATTTCTCCTACGAGCAGTACTTC
D: -; J: TRBJ2-2; V: TRBV6-6; size: -; CDR3: CASEVAAAGELFF; DNA: TGTGCCAGCGAAGTAGCAGCGGCCGGGGAGCTGTTTTTT
D: TRBD1; J: TRBJ2-7; V: TRBV5-6; size: -; CDR3: CASSWGTVPVYEQYF; DNA: TGTGCCAGCAGCTGGGGGACAGTTCCGGTCTACGAGCAGTACTTC
D: -; J: TRBJ1-1; V: TRBV12-3/TRBV12-4; size: -; CDR3: CASSFRKEAFF; DNA: TGTGCCAGCAGTTTTAGGAAGGAAGCTTTCTTT
D: TRBD1; J: TRBJ1-1; V: TRBV18; size: -; CDR3: CASSPGTGLLNTEAFF; DNA: TGTGCCAGCTCACCAGGGACAGGGCTCCTGAACACTGAAGCTTTCTTT
D: TRBD1; J: TRBJ2-6; V: TRBV5-4; size: -; CDR3: CASSLNRGSGANVLTF; DNA: TGTGCCAGCAGCTTGAACAGGGGGTCTGGGGCCAACGTCCTGACTTTC
D: -; J: TRBJ2-5; V: TRBV2; size: once; CDR3: CASNRDYQETQYF; DNA: TGTGCCAGCAATCGGGACTACCAAGAGACCCAGTACTTC
D: -; J: TRBJ2-5; V: TRBV12-3/TRBV12-4; size: once; CDR3: CASSLWGEAQYF; DNA: TGTGCCAGCAGTTTGTGGGGTGAGGCCCAGTACTTC
D: -; J: TRBJ1-1; V: TRBV2; size: -; CDR3: CASSETPPKSGTEAFF; DNA: TGTGCCAGCAGTGAAACCCCTCCGAAATCGGGCACTGAAGCTTTCTTT
D: -; J: TRBJ1-1; V: TRBV10-3; size: once; CDR3: CAIRGEGTEAFF; DNA: TGTGCCATCAGGGGGGAGGGGACTGAAGCTTTCTTT
D: -; J: TRBJ1-2; V: TRBV24-1; size: -; CDR3: CATSDGDYGYTF; DNA: TGTGCCACCAGTGATGGGGACTATGGCTACACCTTC
D: TRBD2; J: TRBJ2-1; V: TRBV9; size: -; CDR3: CASSQRDYNEQFF; DNA: TGTGCCAGCAGCCAGCGGGACTACAATGAGCAGTTCTTC
D: -; J: TRBJ1-1; V: TRBV5-1; size: -; CDR3: CASSPGTGNTEAFF; DNA: TGCGCCAGCAGCCCCGGGACGGGGAACACTGAAGCTTTCTTT
D: -; J: TRBJ1-1; V: TRBV3-1/TRBV3-2; size: -; CDR3: CASSRAAMNTEAFF; DNA: TGTGCCAGCAGCCGGGCAGCCATGAACACTGAAGCTTTCTTT
D: -; J: TRBJ1-6; V: TRBV30; size: -; CDR3: CAWSVIGNSPLHF; DNA: TGTGCCTGGAGTGTAATAGGGAATTCACCCCTCCACTTT
D: -; J: TRBJ1-6; V: TRBV14; size: -; CDR3: CASSQFRRGFNYNSPLHF; DNA: TGTGCCAGCAGCCAATTCCGGAGAGGGTTTAATTATAATTCACCCCTCCACTTT
D: -; J: TRBJ2-2; V: TRBV18; size: -; CDR3: CASSPVRWDTGELFF; DNA: TGTGCCAGCTCACCAGTGCGATGGGACACCGGGGAGCTGTTTTTT
D: TRBD1; J: TRBJ1-1; V: TRBV7-3; size: -; CDR3: CASSTSGGTEAFF; DNA: TGTGCCAGCAGCACCTCAGGGGGGACTGAAGCTTTCTTT
D: TRBD2; J: TRBJ2-7; V: TRBV19; size: -; CDR3: CASSRAGTSGSYEQYF; DNA: TGTGCCAGTAGTAGGGCCGGGACTAGCGGGAGCTACGAGCAGTACTTC
D: -; J: TRBJ2-5; V: TRBV18; size: -; CDR3: CASSPGVVAQETQYF; DNA: TGTGCCAGCTCACCAGGGGTTGTGGCCCAAGAGACCCAGTACTTC
D: -; J: TRBJ1-5; V: TRBV12-3/TRBV12-4; size: once; CDR3: CASSFGGPQHF; DNA: TGTGCCAGCAGTTTTGGAGGGCCCCAGCATTTT
D: TRBD1; J: TRBJ1-3; V: TRBV4-3; size: -; CDR3: CASSPGQGAGNTIYF; DNA: TGCGCCAGCAGCCCCGGACAGGGGGCTGGAAACACCATATATTTT
D: TRBD1; J: TRBJ1-5; V: TRBV5-1; size: once; CDR3: CASSFGTGDQPQHF; DNA: TGCGCCAGCAGCTTCGGGACAGGGGATCAGCCCCAGCATTTT
D: -; J: TRBJ2-2; V: TRBV7-9; size: -; CDR3: CASSRRGGTGELFF; DNA: TGTGCCAGCAGCCGCCGCGGAGGCACCGGGGAGCTGTTTTTT
D: TRBD2; J: TRBJ2-1; V: TRBV18; size: -; CDR3: CASSPSTSGNNEQFF; DNA: TGTGCCAGCTCACCCTCGACTAGCGGAAACAATGAGCAGTTCTTC
D: TRBD1; J: TRBJ1-1; V: TRBV29-1; size: -; CDR3: CSVCRGTGSEAFF; DNA: TGCAGCGTGTGCCGAGGGACAGGAAGTGAAGCTTTCTTT
D: -; J: TRBJ1-2; V: TRBV3-1/TRBV3-2; size: -; CDR3: CASSQDFGGLNYGYTF; DNA: TGTGCCAGCAGCCAAGATTTTGGGGGGCTAAACTATGGCTACACCTTC